This entry features one T cell receptor (beta chain) sequence. The germline gives CDR1 SGHRS, CDR2 YFSETQ. V shed 4 bases, J shed 8 bases, and the junction held 12 bases outside the gene matches. The CDR3 contains 16 residues. Primers for the PCR totalled 60 Vbeta and 13 Jbeta. TCRdb keeps only in-frame clones here, not all; method: immunoSEQ multiplex PCR. Here the sample spans under 130,000 clones, roughly 80% being singletons. The sample belongs to a study of cytomegalovirus exposure and HLA in healthy donors. The chain carries TRBV5-1 and TRBJ2-2, with 9 bases matching TRBD1. The receptor was derived from a man between 25 and 39 years old in good health and CMV-seropositive. What was sequenced was PBMCs. The CDR3 sequence: CASSGGQGMIVGELFF. CDR3 sequence (DNA): TGCGCCAGCAGCGGGGGACAGGGCATGATCGTGGGGGAGCTGTTTTTT.